Listed here are 20 T cell receptor beta chains from one sample, sequenced in a study of human T cells and chemical hapten exposure. Described time point: patch test 2, 6 weeks after DPC sensitization. The treatment here: therapeutic diphenylcyclopropenone sensitization with weekly scalp DPC. TCRdb re-derived calls from the RACE reads in MiXCR, one entry per CDR3 protein. The sample shows over 100,000 distinct CDR3 sequences, approximately 8.8% of them seen only once. The sequences come from whole blood, collected in connection with sensitization to the hapten diphenylcyclopropenone (DPC). The source of these receptors is a woman in her thirties or forties with alopecia areata. Some clones in this sample may be carry-over from other donors' samples.

This clonotype appeared many times. This chain joins TRBV20-1 and TRBJ1-2; tentatively, D is TRBD1 (5 bases). In germline, CDR1 is DFQATT, CDR2 SNEGSKA (reference sequence). CDR3 length: 12 residues. Trimming removed 5 bases from V and 5 bases from J, with 12 bases in between. The chain's CDR3 is CSASGTEYGYTF. CDR3 DNA: TGCAGTGCTTCCGGGACGGAGTATGGCTACACCTTC.

The table lists this clonotype with a few counts. This rearrangement joins TRBV3-1 to TRBJ2-7; D possibly corresponds to TRBD1 (6 bases). V shed 5 bases and J shed 3 bases, with 20 bases lying between them. This CDR3 spans 16 amino acids. CDR1 is LGHDT, CDR2 YNNKEL, per germline (reference sequence). The CDR3 protein is CASSKLLVTGNYEQYF. The CDR3 DNA reads TGTGCCAGCAGCAAGTTATTAGTGACAGGCAACTACGAGCAGTACTTC.

V is TRBV9 and J is TRBJ1-1; possible D gene TRBD1, 6 bases. This CDR3 spans 12 amino acids. Trimming took 6 bases from V and 4 from J, leaving 10 bases between them. Looked up from germline, CDR1 is SGDLS and CDR2 is YYNGEE. Here the CDR3 reads CASIQGCTEAFF. CDR3 in DNA: TGTGCCAGCATCCAGGGGTGCACTGAAGCTTTCTTT.

About this clonotype itself: Likely a read error: the CDR3 ends without its conserved phenylalanine or tryptophan. No DNA is shown, since the ends of the CDR3 on it are uncertain; the CDR3 is the one TCRdb lists. The CDR3: CASSIGDRALVV. The chain uses TRBV7-9 and TRBJ1-4; the table's TRBD1 call for D was not verified on the DNA. 12 amino acids form the CDR3, both terminal residues included. Germline CDR1 reads SEHNR; CDR2 reads FQNEAQ (reference sequence).

This clonotype occurred many times. V gene TRBV6-5 combines with J gene TRBJ2-7, with D perhaps TRBD1 or TRBD2 (5 bases each). The germline CDR1 and CDR2 sequences are MNHEY and SVGAGI. Trimming cost V 2 bases and J 4 bases, with 15 bases left between them. This CDR3 is built from 15 residues. The CDR3 region has the DNA TGTGCCAGCAGTTACCAACGGGACGGGGCTTACGAGCAGTACTTC. Protein sequence: CASSYQRDGAYEQYF.

This clonotype occurred many times. The gene calls are TRBV4-2 and TRBJ1-6; 8 bases align to TRBD1. This CDR3 is built from 18 residues. With 0 bases clipped from V and 6 bases from J, the junction kept 10 bases outside the gene matches. In germline, CDR1 is LGHNA, CDR2 YNFKEQ. The CDR3 reads CASSQERGSGQGNSPLHF. CDR3 DNA: TGTGCCAGCAGCCAAGAAAGGGGGTCCGGACAGGGTAATTCACCCCTCCACTTT.

In its sample, this clonotype was seen many times. This chain connects TRBV5-6 to TRBJ1-2; 8 bases map to TRBD1. J lost 4 bases, V lost 9 bases, and 8 bases had no gene match. Germline V gene lookup returns CDR1 SGHDT and CDR2 YYEEEE. CDR3 length equals 13 residues. This chain's CDR3 is CATGTGGVYGYTF. CDR3 nucleotides: TGTGCCACCGGGACAGGTGGGGTCTATGGCTACACCTTC.

This clonotype was found many times. This rearrangement joins TRBV6-5 to TRBJ1-6, with 8 bases that match TRBD1. Germline values: CDR1 MNHEY, CDR2 SVGAGI. The CDR3 is 17 amino acids. V lost 4 bases and J lost 10; bases outside the gene matches: 15. This CDR3 is CASSWGQPGGLRSPLHF. CDR3 nucleotides: TGTGCCAGCAGTTGGGGACAGCCAGGGGGCCTTAGGTCACCCCTCCACTTT.

This clonotype was detected many times. In nucleotides, the CDR3 is TGTGCCAGCAGGCTCCTGGAGACCCAGTACTTC. Translating it yields CASRLLETQYF. The chain has TRBV28 and TRBJ2-5; D gene unclear. The V end was cut by 6 bases, the J end by 5 bases, with 7 bases between. Germline values: CDR1 MDHEN, CDR2 SYDVKM. This CDR3 comprises 11 residues.

The gene calls are TRBV7-2 and TRBJ2-3, with TRBD2 matching 9 bases. The CDR3 covers 17 residues. Germline CDR1 SGHTA, CDR2 FQGNSA. V gave up 5 bases and J gave up 0 bases; unmatched junction bases: 9. The CDR3 nucleotides read TGTGCCAGCAGCGCACGACTAGCGGTAGGAAGCACAGATACGCAGTATTTT. Its translation: CASSARLAVGSTDTQYF. Full variable domain (missing parts from reference TRBV7-2 and TRBJ2-3): GAGVSQSPSNKVTEKGKDVELRCDPISGHTALYWYRQSLGQGLEFLIYFQGNSAPDKSGLPSDRFSAERTGGSVSTLTIQRTQQEDSAVYLCASSARLAVGSTDTQYFGPGTRLTVL.

This clonotype was counted once. The chain employs TRBV7-2 and TRBJ2-3; no clear D. Germline values: CDR1 SGHTA, CDR2 FQGNSA. The CDR3 runs 14 residues. The V gene lost 5 bases and the J gene lost 1 base, with 10 bases spanning the gap. The DNA of the CDR3 is TGTGCCAGCAGCCCGACTTGGGGCACAGATACGCAGTATTTT. This translates into CASSPTWGTDTQYF.

The chain links TRBV4-2 to TRBJ2-7, with 7 bases fitting TRBD1. The V segment lost 1 base and the J segment 3 bases; nucleotides outside the gene matches: 12. CDR3 size: 17 residues. Germline CDR1 LGHNA, CDR2 YNFKEQ. For the CDR3, the DNA is TGTGCCAGCAGCCAAGTAGGCCTAAGGGACAGAGGCTACGAGCAGTACTTC. Translation: CASSQVGLRDRGYEQYF.

This clonotype turned up a few times. The chain is built from TRBV29-1 and TRBJ1-2; D is unresolved. Germline lookup yields CDR1 SQVTM and CDR2 ANQGSEA. The CDR3 is made up of 13 amino acids. V lost 7 bases and J lost 1, with 13 bases in between. The CDR3 coding sequence is TGCAGCGCCCAATCCGGGAATAACTATGGCTACACCTTC. Translated, it gives CSAQSGNNYGYTF.

The V and J genes are TRBV7-8 and TRBJ2-1, with D possibly matching TRBD1 (6 bases). Trimming cost V 1 base and J 3 bases, with 13 bases left between them. The length of the CDR3 is 16 residues. Germline V gives CDR1 SGHVS, CDR2 FQNEAQ. The CDR3 loop is CASSLGFGQYYNEQFF. CDR3 DNA: TGTGCCAGCAGCTTAGGATTCGGACAGTACTACAATGAGCAGTTCTTC.

This clonotype was recorded many times. The chain has TRBV7-2 and TRBJ2-7, with 11 bases aligning to TRBD2. Germline trimming cut 4 bases from V and 4 bases from J; bases unmatched to any gene: 6. CDR1 and CDR2 from the germline V gene are SGHTA and FQGNSA. The CDR3 consists of 15 residues. CDR3 nucleotides: TGTGCCAGCAGCTCCCTAGCGGGGGGTGGGTACGAGCAGTACTTC. Protein: CASSSLAGGGYEQYF.

This clonotype was recorded a few times. The rearrangement links TRBV7-2 to TRBJ2-7, with TRBD2 matching over 8 bases. CDR3 length: 14 residues. V dropped 1 base and J dropped 12; count of bases not matched to a gene: 11. Germline CDR1 is SGHTA and CDR2 is FQGNSA. The chain's CDR3 is CASSLVASGRAAYF. CDR3 nucleotide sequence: TGTGCCAGCAGCTTAGTGGCTAGCGGGCGCGCGGCGTACTTC. Based on the CDR3 plus reference TRBV7-2 and TRBJ2-7, the full variable domain is GAGVSQSPSNKVTEKGKDVELRCDPISGHTALYWYRQSLGQGLEFLIYFQGNSAPDKSGLPSDRFSAERTGGSVSTLTIQRTQQEDSAVYLCASSLVASGRAAYFGPGTRLTVT.

This clonotype is termed medium-sized. This chain joins TRBV11-2 and TRBJ2-5, with 7 bases lining up with TRBD1. V was pared by 5 bases and J by 1 base, with 4 bases of the junction left unmatched. The CDR3 totals 14 residues. Germline V gene lookup returns CDR1 SGHAT and CDR2 FQNNGV. This CDR3 reads CASSTGTAQETQYF. Here the CDR3 DNA reads TGTGCCAGCAGCACGGGGACAGCCCAAGAGACCCAGTACTTC.

At least ten counts were recorded for this clonotype. The chain couples TRBV6-2 or TRBV6-3 to TRBJ2-7; D is unresolved. Germline CDR1 and CDR2: MNHEY and SVGEGT. Trimming pared 0 bases from V and 0 bases from J, leaving 9 bases between. This CDR3 is built from 15 residues. CDR3: CASSYSPRTSYEQYF. CDR3 sequence (DNA): TGTGCCAGCAGTTACTCACCCCGGACCTCCTACGAGCAGTACTTC.

There are many counts of this clonotype. The rearrangement joins TRBV6-6 to TRBJ2-7; D is ambiguous. In germline, CDR1 is MNHNY, CDR2 SVGAGI (reference sequence). V lost 4 bases and J 2 bases, leaving 3 bases between the germline ends. CDR3 length: 11 residues. The CDR3 here is CASSSAYEQYF. In DNA form, the CDR3 reads TGTGCCAGCAGTTCTGCCTACGAGCAGTACTTC.

This clonotype was picked up many times. The chain couples TRBV10-3 to TRBJ2-5; 10 nucleotides align to TRBD2. Looked up from germline, CDR1 is ENHRY and CDR2 is SYGVKD. The J segment lost 1 base and the V segment lost 5 bases, leaving 7 bases of the junction unmatched. The CDR3 spans 16 residues. The CDR3 reads CAISSQRGGFQETQYF. The CDR3 nucleotides read TGTGCCATCAGTTCCCAGCGGGGGGGATTCCAAGAGACCCAGTACTTC.